A selection of T cell receptor beta chains follows, all from one sample in a study of blood T cell repertoires in COVID-19. Generated by immunoSEQ multiplex PCR, the TCRdb table keeps only in-frame clones and is missing some. The sample has some 340,000 clones, roughly 90% seen once; the top ten hold around 4.2%. Material for sequencing was PBMCs or T cells enriched from blood (not recorded which). The receptors derive from a woman aged 25 to 39 who had been exposed to COVID-19. Each CDR3 is given without its conserved first and last residue.

v_call cdr3_aa
TRBV21-1 ASSKLGVGGFDEQF
TRBV27 ASSLTGTRLGYT
TRBV19 ASSGTGGSNQPQH
TRBV5-1 ASSLDLNRGGENIQY
TRBV6-8 ASSYPPACGSYEQY
TRBV9 ASSPGTAYNTQY
TRBV7-9 ASSLPPTGGEKLF
TRBV4-1 ASSRETFSGNTIY
TRBV27 ASSSRQGIVGELF
TRBV9 ASSTGQRTNYGYT
TRBV9 ASSVVRSSGSNEQF
TRBV3-1/TRBV3-2 ASSPYSRLAGVTGETQY
TRBV4-3 ASSQGQGGQETQY
TRBV11-1 ASSLAQGARGYT
TRBV7-8 ASSRQDFYGYT
TRBV29-1 SVEVLGTVNNEQF
TRBV5-1 ASSTRGFGNEQF
TRBV27 ASSTTPGRLYEQY
TRBV18 ASSPPGGYQETQY
TRBV5-6 ASSRLGNTIY
TRBV19 ASSAKGAGEQY
TRBV2 ASSDRRGRLTEAF
TRBV6-5 ASTQTFRGDEKLF
TRBV15 ATSRAFRGSGNTIY
TRBV27 ASSLIGTGANVLT
TRBV6-5 ASFRGTEAF
TRBV5-1 ASTPGGYGYT
TRBV24-1 ATSDPGGAGANVLT
TRBV6-5 ASSYELSYGYT
TRBV11-1 ASSPRDRGKNTEAF
TRBV27 ATHDRGYTEAF
TRBV28 ASTGQGPNYGYT
TRBV2 ASRGLDEKLF
TRBV19 ASSIGQGGKLF
TRBV4-2 ASSQVPDSPLH
TRBV27 ASRPQQGRNQPQH
TRBV19 ASTNRGTEAF
TRBV9 ASSKDSSGNTIY
TRBV7-9 ASSLEPLQETQY
TRBV12-3/TRBV12-4 ASSWDREETQY
TRBV3-1/TRBV3-2 ASSQDRHSRAYGYT
TRBV6-2/TRBV6-3 ASSYSNPYTGELF
TRBV7-2 ASSLAPAGGEGGYT
TRBV5-1 ASSLFQGSYYGYT
TRBV7-9 ASSPRRQGNGYT
TRBV5-1 ASSLAGQGTWNTEAF